The present T cell receptor (beta chain) was sequenced within a study of shared clonotypes between healthy human individuals. Healthy HIV-negative adults without recent acute infections or vaccinations served as donors. Partitioning of CD4+ cells yielded a CD45RA+ naive subset and a CD45RA-negative memory subset. V shed 5 bases and J 3 bases; nucleotides not matched to a gene: 7. There are 14 residues in the CDR3. Germline V gene sequence: CDR1 SGHTA, CDR2 FQGNSA. Repertoires were generated with immunoSEQ multiplex PCR, while TCRdb's copy carries only in-frame clones and drops some. Among about 230,000 clones listed, over 50% were seen once.

The chain is built from TRBV7-2 and TRBJ2-7; 7 nucleotides align to TRBD2. Specimen: memory CD4+ T cells sorted from blood. Subset in this sample: CD45RA-negative fraction. The receptor comes from a man aged 25 to 40 in good health. CDR3 in amino acids: CASSGGRSRYEQYF. The CDR3 coding sequence is TGTGCCAGCAGCGGCGGGAGATCCCGCTACGAGCAGTACTTC.